The 7 T cell receptor beta chains listed next were all sequenced from one sample in a study of T-cell reconstitution after alpha-beta-depleted transplantation in children. As it was prepared, the TCRbeta library received unique molecular identifiers. TCRdb reprocessed the PCR reads with MiXCR, giving one entry per CDR3 protein. The sample includes about 360,000 distinct CDR3 sequences, approximately 12% of them seen just once. The sample here was PBMCs, taken from the stem cell graft. These receptors all come from a human donor who donated a stem cell graft to a child with Fanconi anemia.

The CDR3 sequence is CASSLLGRGEAFF. For the CDR3, the DNA is TGTGCCAGCAGTTTACTGGGGAGGGGTGAAGCTTTCTTT. The rearrangement joins TRBV12-3 or TRBV12-4 to TRBJ1-1; possibly TRBD1 for D (5 bases). V lost 2 bases and J lost 7, with 11 bases in between. The length of the CDR3 is 13 residues.

This clonotype occurred a few times. The chain combines TRBV20-1 with TRBJ1-6, with unresolved D. The CDR3 has 13 residues. V was shortened by 1 base and J by 7 bases, with 8 bases between the two germline ends. Germline CDR1 DFQATT, CDR2 SNEGSKA (reference sequence). The CDR3 nucleotides are TGCAGTGCTAGAGGCGAGGGCAATTCACCCCTCCACTTT. Encoded protein: CSARGEGNSPLHF.

This clonotype was seen at least ten times. The chain joins TRBV3-1 to TRBJ1-1, with no clear D. V gave up 5 bases and J gave up 3 bases, with 10 bases separating them. The CDR3 is 13 residues long. CDR1 is LGHDT, CDR2 YNNKEL, per germline (reference sequence). The CDR3 protein is CASSGSLDTEAFF. The CDR3 DNA reads TGTGCCAGCAGCGGGAGCCTAGACACTGAAGCTTTCTTT.

This sequence joins TRBV18 and TRBJ2-7, with TRBD1 matching 7 bases. V lost 2 bases to trimming and J lost 0 bases; unmatched junction nucleotides: 10. The CDR3 totals 17 residues. Germline V gene lookup returns CDR1 KGHSH and CDR2 LQKENI. The CDR3 DNA sequence: TGTGCCAGCTCACCATCGGCGGCAGGGGGTCCCTCCTACGAGCAGTACGTC. Its translation is CASSPSAAGGPSYEQYV.

The table lists this clonotype with a few counts. The V and J genes are TRBV30 and TRBJ1-2; D not resolved. V dropped 3 bases and J dropped 4 bases, with 9 bases sitting between them. Germline-derived CDR1 and CDR2 are GTSNPN and SVGIG (reference sequence). This CDR3 has 12 residues. This CDR3 reads CAWSPRAYGYTF. CDR3 sequence (DNA): TGTGCCTGGAGCCCCCGGGCCTATGGCTACACCTTC.

This clonotype was observed a few times. The J gene is TRBJ2-3, the V gene TRBV7-2; TRBD2 agrees at 10 bases. The V gene's germline CDR1 is SGHTA and CDR2 FQGNSA. V was pared by 5 bases and J by 9 bases, with 17 bases of the junction left unmatched. The CDR3 has 17 amino acids. DNA for the CDR3: TGTGCCAGCAGCCCACAGTCTTTAGCGGGGGGCGGGGGAACGCAGTATTTT. Encoded protein: CASSPQSLAGGGGTQYF.

V usage is TRBV27 and J usage is TRBJ1-5, with D perhaps matching TRBD1 (6 bases). In germline, CDR1 is MNHEY, CDR2 SMNVEV (reference sequence). V lost 2 bases and J lost 2, with 10 bases in between. This CDR3 contains 15 residues. The CDR3 sequence: CASSLGGGGNQPQHF. The CDR3 DNA reads TGTGCCAGCAGTTTAGGAGGGGGGGGCAATCAGCCCCAGCATTTT.